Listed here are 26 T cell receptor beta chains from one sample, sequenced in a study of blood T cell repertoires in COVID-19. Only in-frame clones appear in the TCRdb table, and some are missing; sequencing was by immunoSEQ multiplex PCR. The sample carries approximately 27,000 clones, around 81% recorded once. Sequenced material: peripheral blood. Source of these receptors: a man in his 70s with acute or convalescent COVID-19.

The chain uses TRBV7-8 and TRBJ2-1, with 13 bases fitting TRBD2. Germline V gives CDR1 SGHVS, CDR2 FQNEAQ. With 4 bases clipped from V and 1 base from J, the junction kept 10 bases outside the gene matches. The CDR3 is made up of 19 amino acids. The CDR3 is CASSSLLAGGRGSYNEQFF. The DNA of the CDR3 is TGTGCCAGCAGCTCCTTACTAGCGGGAGGGCGGGGGTCCTACAATGAGCAGTTCTTC.

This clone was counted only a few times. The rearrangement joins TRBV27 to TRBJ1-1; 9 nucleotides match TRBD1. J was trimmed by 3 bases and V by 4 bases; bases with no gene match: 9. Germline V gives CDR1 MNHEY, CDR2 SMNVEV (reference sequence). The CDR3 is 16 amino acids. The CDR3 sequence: CASSSRTGARYTEAFF. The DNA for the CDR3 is TGTGCCAGCAGTTCAAGGACAGGGGCAAGGTACACTGAAGCTTTCTTT.

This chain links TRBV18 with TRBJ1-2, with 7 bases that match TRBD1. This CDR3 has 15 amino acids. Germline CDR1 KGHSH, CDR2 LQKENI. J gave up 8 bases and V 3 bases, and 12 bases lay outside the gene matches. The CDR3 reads CASSPGLNRGLGYTF. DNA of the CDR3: TGTGCCAGCTCACCCGGACTTAACAGGGGACTCGGCTACACCTTC.

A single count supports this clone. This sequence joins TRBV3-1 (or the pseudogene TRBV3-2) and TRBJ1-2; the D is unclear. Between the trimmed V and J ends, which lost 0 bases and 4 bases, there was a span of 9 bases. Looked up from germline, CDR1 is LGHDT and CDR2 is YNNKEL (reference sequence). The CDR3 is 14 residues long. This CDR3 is CASSQDRRLYGYTF. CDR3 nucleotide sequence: TGTGCCAGCAGCCAAGATAGGCGGCTCTATGGCTACACCTTC.

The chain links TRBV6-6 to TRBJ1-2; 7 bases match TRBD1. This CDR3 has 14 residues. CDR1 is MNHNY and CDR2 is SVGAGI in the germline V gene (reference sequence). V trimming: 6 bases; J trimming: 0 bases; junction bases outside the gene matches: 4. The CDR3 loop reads CASSRTGSNYGYTF. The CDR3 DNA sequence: TGTGCCAGCAGCCGGACAGGTTCTAACTATGGCTACACCTTC.

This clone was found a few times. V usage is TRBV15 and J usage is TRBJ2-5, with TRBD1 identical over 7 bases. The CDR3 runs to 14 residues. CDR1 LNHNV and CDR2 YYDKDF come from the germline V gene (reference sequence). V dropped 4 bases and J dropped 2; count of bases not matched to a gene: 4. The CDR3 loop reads CATSIGTEQETQYF. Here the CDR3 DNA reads TGTGCCACCAGCATAGGGACAGAGCAAGAGACCCAGTACTTC.

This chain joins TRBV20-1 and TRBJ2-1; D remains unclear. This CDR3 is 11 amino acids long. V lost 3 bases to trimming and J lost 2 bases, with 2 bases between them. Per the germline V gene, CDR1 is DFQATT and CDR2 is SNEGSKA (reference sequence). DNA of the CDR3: TGCAGTGCTAGCACCTACAATGAGCAGTTCTTC. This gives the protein CSASTYNEQFF.

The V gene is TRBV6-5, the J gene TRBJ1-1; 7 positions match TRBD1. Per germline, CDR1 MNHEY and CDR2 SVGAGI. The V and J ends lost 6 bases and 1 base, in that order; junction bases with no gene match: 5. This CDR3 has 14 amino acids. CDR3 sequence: CASSRGQQNTEAFF. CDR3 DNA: TGTGCCAGCAGCAGGGGACAGCAGAACACTGAAGCTTTCTTT.

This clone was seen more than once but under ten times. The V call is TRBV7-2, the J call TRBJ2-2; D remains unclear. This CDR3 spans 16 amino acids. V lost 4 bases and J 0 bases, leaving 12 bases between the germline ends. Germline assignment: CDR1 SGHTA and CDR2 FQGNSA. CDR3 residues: CASSSTPFANTGELFF. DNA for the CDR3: TGTGCCAGCAGCTCCACACCGTTCGCGAACACCGGGGAGCTGTTTTTT.

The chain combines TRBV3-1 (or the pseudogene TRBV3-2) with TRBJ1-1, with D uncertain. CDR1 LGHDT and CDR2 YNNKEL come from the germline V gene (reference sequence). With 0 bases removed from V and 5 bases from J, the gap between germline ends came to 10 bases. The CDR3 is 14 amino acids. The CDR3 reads CASSQEPGRTEAFF. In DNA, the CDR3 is TGTGCCAGCAGCCAAGAACCGGGTCGGACTGAAGCTTTCTTT.

The CDR3 spells CASKVRMTSEGNSPLHF. CDR3 bases: TGCGCCAGCAAAGTAAGAATGACCTCCGAGGGCAATTCACCCCTCCACTTT. The chain recombines TRBV10-1 with TRBJ1-6; no clear D. V was cut by 7 bases and J by 7 bases, with 23 bases left in between. The CDR3 is 17 amino acids. Germline V gene sequence: CDR1 WNHNN, CDR2 SYGVQD (reference sequence).

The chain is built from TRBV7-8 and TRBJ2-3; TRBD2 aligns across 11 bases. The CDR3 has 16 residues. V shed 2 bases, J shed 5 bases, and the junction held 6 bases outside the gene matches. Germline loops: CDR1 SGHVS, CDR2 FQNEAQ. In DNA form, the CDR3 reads TGTGCCAGCAGCTTATCTAGACTAGCGGGGAGAGATACGCAGTATTTT. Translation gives CASSLSRLAGRDTQYF.

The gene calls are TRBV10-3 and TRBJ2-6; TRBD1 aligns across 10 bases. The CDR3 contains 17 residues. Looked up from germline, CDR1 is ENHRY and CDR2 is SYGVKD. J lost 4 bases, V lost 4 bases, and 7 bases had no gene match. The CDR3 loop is CAISVRQGADGANVLTF. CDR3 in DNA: TGTGCCATCAGTGTTAGACAGGGGGCCGACGGGGCCAACGTCCTGACTTTC.

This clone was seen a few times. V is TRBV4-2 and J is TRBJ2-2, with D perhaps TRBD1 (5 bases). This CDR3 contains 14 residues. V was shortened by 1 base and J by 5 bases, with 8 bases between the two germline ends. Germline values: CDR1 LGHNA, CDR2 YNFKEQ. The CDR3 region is CASSQVGETGELFF. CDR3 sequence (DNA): TGTGCCAGCAGCCAAGTAGGGGAAACCGGGGAGCTGTTTTTT.

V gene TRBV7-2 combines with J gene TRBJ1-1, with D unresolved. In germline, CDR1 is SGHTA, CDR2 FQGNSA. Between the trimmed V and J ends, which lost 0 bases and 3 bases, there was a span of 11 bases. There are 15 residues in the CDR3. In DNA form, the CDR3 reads TGTGCCAGCAGCTTAGCAGGGTTGGGAGACACTGAAGCTTTCTTT. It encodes CASSLAGLGDTEAFF. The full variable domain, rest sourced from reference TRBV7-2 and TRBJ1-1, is GAGVSQSPSNKVTEKGKDVELRCDPISGHTALYWYRQSLGQGLEFLIYFQGNSAPDKSGLPSDRFSAERTGGSVSTLTIQRTQQEDSAVYLCASSLAGLGDTEAFFGQGTRLTVV.

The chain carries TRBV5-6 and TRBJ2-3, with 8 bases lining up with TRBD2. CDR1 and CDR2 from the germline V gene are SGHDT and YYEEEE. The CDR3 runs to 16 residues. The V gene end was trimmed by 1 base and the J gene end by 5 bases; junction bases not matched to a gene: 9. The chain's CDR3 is CASSLMTSVIGDTQYF. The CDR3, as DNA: TGTGCCAGCAGCTTGATGACTAGCGTTATAGGAGATACGCAGTATTTT.

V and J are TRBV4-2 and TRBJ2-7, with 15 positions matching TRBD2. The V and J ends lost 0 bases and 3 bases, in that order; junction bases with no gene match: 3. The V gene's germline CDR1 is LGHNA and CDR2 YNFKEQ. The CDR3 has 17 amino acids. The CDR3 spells CASSQDGTSGRIYEQYF. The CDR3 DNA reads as TGTGCCAGCAGCCAAGATGGGACTAGCGGGAGGATCTACGAGCAGTACTTC.

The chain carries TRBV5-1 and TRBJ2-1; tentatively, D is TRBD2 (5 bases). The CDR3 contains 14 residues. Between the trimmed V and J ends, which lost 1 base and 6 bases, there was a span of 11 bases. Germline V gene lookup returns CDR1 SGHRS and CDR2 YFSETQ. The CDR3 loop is CASSLFLAGNEQFF. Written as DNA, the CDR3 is TGCGCCAGCAGCTTGTTCCTAGCCGGCAATGAGCAGTTCTTC.

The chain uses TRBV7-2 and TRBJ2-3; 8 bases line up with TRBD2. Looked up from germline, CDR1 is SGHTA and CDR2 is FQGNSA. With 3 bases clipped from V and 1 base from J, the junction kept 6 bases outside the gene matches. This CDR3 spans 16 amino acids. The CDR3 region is CASSFLRRGGTDTQYF. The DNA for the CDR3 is TGTGCCAGCAGCTTCCTCAGGCGGGGGGGCACAGATACGCAGTATTTT.

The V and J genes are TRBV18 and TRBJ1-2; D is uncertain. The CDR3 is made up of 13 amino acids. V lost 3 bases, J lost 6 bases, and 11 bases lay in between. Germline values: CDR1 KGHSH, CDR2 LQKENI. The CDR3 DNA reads TGTGCCAGCTCACCCTCAGAGAGGGATGGCTACACCTTC. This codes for CASSPSERDGYTF.

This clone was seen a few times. This CDR3 is CASSPLLGQGSNTGELFF. CDR3 nucleotides: TGTGCCAGCAGTCCACTCTTAGGACAGGGGTCGAACACCGGGGAGCTGTTTTTT. V gene TRBV28 combines with J gene TRBJ2-2, with 9 bases fitting TRBD1. The germline gives CDR1 MDHEN, CDR2 SYDVKM. This CDR3 comprises 18 residues. The V segment lost 5 bases and the J segment 0 bases; nucleotides outside the gene matches: 10.

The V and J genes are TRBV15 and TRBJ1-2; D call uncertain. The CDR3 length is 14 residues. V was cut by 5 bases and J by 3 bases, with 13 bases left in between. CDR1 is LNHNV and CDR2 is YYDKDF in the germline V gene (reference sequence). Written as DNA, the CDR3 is TGTGCCACCAGCCCTCCACAGTCTTACTATGGCTACACCTTC. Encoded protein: CATSPPQSYYGYTF.

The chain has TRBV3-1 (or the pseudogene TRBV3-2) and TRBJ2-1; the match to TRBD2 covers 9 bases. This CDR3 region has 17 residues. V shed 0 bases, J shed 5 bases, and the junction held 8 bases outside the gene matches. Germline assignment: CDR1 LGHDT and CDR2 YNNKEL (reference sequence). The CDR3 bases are TGTGCCAGCAGCCAAGACGACGTTGCGGGAGGGAACAATGAGCAGTTCTTC. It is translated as CASSQDDVAGGNNEQFF.

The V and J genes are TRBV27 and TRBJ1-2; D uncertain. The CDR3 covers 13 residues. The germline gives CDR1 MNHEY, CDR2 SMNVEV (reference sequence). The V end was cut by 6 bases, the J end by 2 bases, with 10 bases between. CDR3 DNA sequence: TGTGCCAGCAGCCTACGGTGGAACTATGGCTACACCTTC. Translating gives CASSLRWNYGYTF.

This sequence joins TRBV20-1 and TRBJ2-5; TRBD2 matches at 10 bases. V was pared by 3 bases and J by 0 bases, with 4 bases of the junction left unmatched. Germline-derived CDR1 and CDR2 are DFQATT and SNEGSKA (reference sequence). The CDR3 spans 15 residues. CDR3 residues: CSASWTSGDQETQYF. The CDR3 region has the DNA TGCAGTGCTAGTTGGACTAGCGGTGACCAAGAGACCCAGTACTTC.

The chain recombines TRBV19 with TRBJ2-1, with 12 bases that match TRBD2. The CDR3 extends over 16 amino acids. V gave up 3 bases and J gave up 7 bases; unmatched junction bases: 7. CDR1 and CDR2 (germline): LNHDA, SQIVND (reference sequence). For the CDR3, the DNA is TGTGCCAGTAGTATCCCTACTAGCGGGAGGTCAAATGAGCAGTTCTTC. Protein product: CASSIPTSGRSNEQFF.